Sequencing of this T cell receptor (beta chain) was carried out in a study of cytomegalovirus exposure and HLA in healthy donors. Across the whole study: Later analysis reported that the roughly 130 validation repertoires shared the platform of the 500 to 750 first-cohort repertoires.

Germline lookup yields CDR1 LGHNA and CDR2 YNFKEQ. This CDR3 comprises 20 residues. V dropped 0 bases and J dropped 0 bases, with 21 bases sitting between them. Data came from immunoSEQ multiplex PCR; TCRdb stores just in-frame clones and leaves some out. The sample yields over 60,000 clones, over 90% seen once. The J gene is TRBJ1-3, the V gene TRBV4-2; D may be TRBD1 (6 bases). Source material: PBMCs. This clonotype originated in a woman aged 18 to 35 in good health and CMV-seropositive. The CDR3 DNA is TGTGCCAGCAGCCAAGATAACAGGGTCGGCTTTACAGACTCTGGAAACACCATATATTTT. This sequence encodes CASSQDNRVGFTDSGNTIYF.